Here is one TCR beta chain with its context. Its cognate antigen is unknown. With UMI labels, 5' RACE was used to prepare the TRB cDNA libraries. TCRdb reanalyzed the 5' RACE reads and collapses them to one entry per CDR3 protein, without DNA. The record lists around 61,000 distinct CDR3 sequences, of which the ten most abundant hold approximately 0.76%. This sample was included in a study of CXCR3-negative and CXCR3-positive naive CD8 T cells. Across the study: A total of about 135 million TRB reads was generated, with about 1.5 +/- 0.3 million per library. Study observations and caveats: When CXCR3-positive naive cells were set against CXCR3-negative naive cells, the former had more hydrophobic TRB CDR3s. Naive CXCR3-positive and CXCR3-negative cells shared similar TRBV-TRBJ usage, unlike memory cells.

Naive CD8+ T cells showed CD45RO-CCR7+CD27+CD95-. The V gene's germline CDR1 is MDHEN and CDR2 SYDVKM. The CDR3 totals 17 residues. This TCR derives from a human donor in good health. Some clones in this sample may be carry-over from other donors' samples. The chain employs TRBV28 and TRBJ1-4. Sequencing was performed on naive CXCR3+ CD8+ T cells from blood. As for subset: CD45RO-CCR7+CD27+CD95- naive CD8+ T cells expressing CXCR3 (TNR3+). The CDR3: CASSLEGPTATNEKLFF.